The 26 T cell receptor beta chains listed next were all sequenced from one sample in a study of vaccination and CD4 T cells after COVID-19. Their antigens are not known. Regarding treatment: roughly 10-day PBMC culture with coronavirus spike peptide pools or control peptides (ViraFEST assay). CD4+ T cells that had been cultured provided DNA sequenced with the Oncomine TCR Beta short-read assay. TCRdb re-derived calls from the PCR reads in MiXCR, one entry per CDR3 protein. This table holds about 10,000 distinct CDR3 sequences, about 60% found once. The sample taken for sequencing was CD4+ T cells from blood, cultured in vitro. The receptors were gathered from a human donor who had recovered from COVID-19.

The chain has TRBV20-1 and TRBJ2-7; D may be TRBD1 (6 bases). V was cut by 4 bases and J by 4 bases, with 14 bases left in between. The CDR3 length is 13 residues. Germline CDR1 and CDR2: DFQATT and SNEGSKA (reference sequence). The CDR3 DNA is TGCAGTGCTACTCCGGGACAATCGTACGAGCAGTACTTC. Translated, it gives CSATPGQSYEQYF.

This clonotype was counted between two and nine times. The chain has TRBV2 and TRBJ1-1; unclear D gene. The CDR3 is 12 residues long. CDR1 is SNHLY, CDR2 FYNNEI, per germline. Trimming cost V 6 bases and J 11 bases, with 16 bases left between them. CDR3 sequence (DNA): TGTGCCAGCAGGGCGGACGGCCGTTTGGCTTTCTTT. Protein product: CASRADGRLAFF. Together with reference TRBV2 and TRBJ1-1, the CDR3 gives the full variable domain: EPEVTQTPSHQVTQMGQEVILRCVPISNHLYFYWYRQILGQKVEFLVSFYNNEISEKSEIFDDQFSVERPDGSNFTLKIRSTKLEDSAMYFCASRADGRLAFFGQGTRLTVV.

This sequence joins TRBV7-8 and TRBJ1-2; D is possibly TRBD1 (6 bases). V shed 3 bases and J shed 4 bases, with 15 bases lying between them. Germline V lookup: CDR1 SGHVS, CDR2 FQNEAQ. The CDR3 loop spans 15 amino acids. The DNA of the CDR3 is TGTGCCAGCAGCTTCACCGGGACAACAGCCTATGGCTACACCTTC. Its protein is CASSFTGTTAYGYTF.

This chain links TRBV5-1 with TRBJ1-1; D remains ambiguous. V gave up 2 bases and J gave up 3 bases, with 8 bases separating them. CDR3 size: 13 residues. Germline V gives CDR1 SGHRS, CDR2 YFSETQ. Written as DNA, the CDR3 is TGCGCCAGCAGCTTCACGACGGACACTGAAGCTTTCTTT. This encodes CASSFTTDTEAFF.

V is TRBV20-1 and J is TRBJ1-5, with 7 bases that match TRBD1. Per germline, CDR1 DFQATT and CDR2 SNEGSKA (reference sequence). Trimming took 6 bases from V and 1 from J; bases not matched to a gene: 3. The CDR3 sequence is 13 residues long. CDR3 sequence: CSATGNSNQPQHF. The DNA for the CDR3 is TGCAGTGCGACAGGGAACAGCAATCAGCCCCAGCATTTT.

This clonotype appeared a few times. This chain connects TRBV19 to TRBJ1-5, with D possibly TRBD1 on 6 matching bases. Germline CDR1 is LNHDA and CDR2 is SQIVND (reference sequence). The V end lost 6 bases, the J end lost 8 bases, and 17 bases lay between the germline ends. CDR3 length equals 14 residues. The CDR3 DNA follows: TGTGCCAGTAGGAGCCGGGACATAAGGGAGCCCCAGCATTTT. Its protein product is CASRSRDIREPQHF.

The chain links TRBV7-3 to TRBJ1-1, with D uncertain. This CDR3 comprises 13 residues. The germline gives CDR1 SGHTA, CDR2 FQGTGA. The V end lost 5 bases, the J end lost 3 bases, and 10 bases lay between the germline ends. Written as DNA, the CDR3 is TGTGCCAGCAGCCAGCAGCAGGACACTGAAGCTTTCTTT. Protein product: CASSQQQDTEAFF.

V usage is TRBV5-1 and J usage is TRBJ2-5, with D uncertain. Germline V lookup: CDR1 SGHRS, CDR2 YFSETQ. The V gene lost 2 bases and the J gene lost 0 bases, with 5 bases spanning the gap. The CDR3 consists of 13 residues. CDR3 bases: TGCGCCAGCAGCTTTGAGTACCAAGAGACCCAGTACTTC. It specifies CASSFEYQETQYF.

This chain links TRBV6-4 with TRBJ1-5; no clear D. With 6 bases removed from V and 0 bases from J, the gap between germline ends came to 15 bases. CDR1 and CDR2 (germline): MRHNA, SNTAGT. This CDR3 is built from 16 residues. CDR3 sequence reads: CASSARETISNQPQHF. The CDR3 region has the DNA TGTGCCAGCAGCGCGAGGGAAACCATTAGCAATCAGCCCCAGCATTTT.

This clonotype has only one observation. The chain recombines TRBV18 with TRBJ2-7, with 13 bases identical to TRBD2. Germline CDR1 reads KGHSH; CDR2 reads LQKENI. The CDR3 runs 15 residues. V shed 3 bases and J 6 bases; nucleotides not matched to a gene: 5. Here the CDR3 DNA reads TGTGCCAGCTCACCGCTCGGGACTAGCGGGACCGAGCAGTACTTC. This gives the protein CASSPLGTSGTEQYF.

J is TRBJ2-1 and V is TRBV15; no reliable D call. V was cut by 4 bases and J by 3 bases, with 7 bases left in between. The germline V gene encodes CDR1 LNHNV and CDR2 YYDKDF (reference sequence). The CDR3 sequence is 13 residues long. CDR3 sequence (DNA): TGTGCCACCAGCATAATTAACTACAATGAGCAGTTCTTC. Translation gives CATSIINYNEQFF.

CDR3 region: CASRPGDSEQFF. The CDR3 DNA reads as TGTGCCAGCCGCCCAGGGGATTCTGAGCAGTTCTTC. The chain couples TRBV6-2 or TRBV6-3 to TRBJ2-1; perhaps TRBD1 as D (6 bases). The CDR3 has 12 amino acids. Per the germline V gene, CDR1 is MNHEY and CDR2 is SVGEGT. The V end was cut by 8 bases, the J end by 9 bases, with 14 bases between.

The V gene is TRBV29-1, the J gene TRBJ2-1, with TRBD2 matching over 11 bases. The germline V gene encodes CDR1 SQVTM and CDR2 ANQGSEA. J lost 4 bases, V lost 4 bases, and 3 bases had no gene match. The CDR3 extends over 14 amino acids. CDR3 sequence (DNA): TGCAGCGTTGGCCGGACTAGCGGGTACAATGAGCAGTTCTTC. The encoded protein is CSVGRTSGYNEQFF.

The chain links TRBV7-6 to TRBJ1-4, with a possible D match to TRBD1 (6 bases). The V end lost 4 bases, the J end lost 7 bases, and 16 bases lay between the germline ends. The CDR3 contains 15 residues. Looked up from germline, CDR1 is SGHVS and CDR2 is FNYEAQ. The CDR3 sequence is CASSSITGFGEKLFF. For the CDR3, the DNA is TGTGCCAGCAGCTCCATAACAGGGTTTGGTGAAAAACTGTTTTTT.

The chain recombines TRBV20-1 with TRBJ1-1, with no clear D. The CDR3 is made up of 14 amino acids. Looked up from germline, CDR1 is DFQATT and CDR2 is SNEGSKA (reference sequence). V lost 5 bases and J 5 bases, leaving 18 bases between the germline ends. CDR3: CSAPNPSVGTEAFF. For the CDR3, the DNA is TGCAGTGCTCCAAACCCCTCGGTAGGGACTGAAGCTTTCTTT.

CDR3 sequence reads: CASGKDSGNTIYF. In nucleotides, the CDR3 is TGTGCCTCAGGGAAGGACTCTGGAAACACCATATATTTT. The chain employs TRBV10-3 and TRBJ1-3; a possible D gene is TRBD1 (5 bases). The CDR3 is made up of 13 amino acids. From germline, CDR1 is ENHRY and CDR2 SYGVKD. The V end was cut by 11 bases, the J end by 0 bases, with 11 bases between.

J is TRBJ2-1 and V is TRBV6-2 or TRBV6-3, with 8 positions matching TRBD2. V lost 6 bases, J lost 9 bases, and 1 base stayed unmatched. CDR3 length: 11 amino acids. Looked up from germline, CDR1 is MNHEY and CDR2 is SVGEGT. CDR3 coding DNA: TGTGCCAGCAGCGGGAGGGTTGAGCAGTTCTTC. Translated, it gives CASSGRVEQFF.

The chain has TRBV6-1 and TRBJ2-7; maybe TRBD1 (6 bases). CDR3 size: 15 residues. Germline V CDR1 and CDR2: MNHNS, SASEGT. Trimming cost V 6 bases and J 3 bases, with 18 bases left between them. CDR3 residues: CASSPTRGQNYEQYF. The CDR3 nucleotides are TGTGCCAGCAGCCCCACACGAGGACAGAACTACGAGCAGTACTTC.

V gene TRBV20-1 combines with J gene TRBJ2-7; 15 bases are shared with TRBD2. The DNA end is a closer match to TRBJ2-5, so the J assignment may be wrong. Germline CDR1 reads DFQATT; CDR2 reads SNEGSKA (reference sequence). This CDR3 spans 18 amino acids. The CDR3 protein is CSARDPGLAGGLQETQYF. The CDR3, as DNA: TGCAGTGCTAGAGATCCAGGACTAGCGGGGGGGCTCCAAGAGACCCAGTACTTC.

This clonotype appeared a single time. The rearrangement uses TRBV20-1 and TRBJ2-3; possible D gene TRBD2, 5 bases. Germline assignment: CDR1 DFQATT and CDR2 SNEGSKA (reference sequence). CDR3 length: 17 amino acids. The CDR3 spells CSLMVRTLPFGPDTQYF. In DNA form, the CDR3 reads TGCAGCCTTATGGTGAGGACTCTACCGTTCGGGCCAGATACGCAGTATTTT.

The chain links TRBV20-1 to TRBJ1-5; 8 bases match TRBD1. Germline CDR1 and CDR2: DFQATT and SNEGSKA (reference sequence). This CDR3 is 16 amino acids long. Trimming at V came to 3 bases and at J to 3 bases, leaving 10 bases not matched to a gene. The CDR3 sequence: CSASGQGRFDNQPQHF. The CDR3, as DNA: TGCAGTGCTAGTGGACAGGGACGGTTTGACAATCAGCCCCAGCATTTT.

The chain uses TRBV20-1 and TRBJ1-1; D possibly corresponds to TRBD1 (6 bases). The CDR3 is 13 residues long. CDR1 DFQATT and CDR2 SNEGSKA come from the germline V gene (reference sequence). The DNA for the CDR3 is TGCAGCGTGGCCGCCGGGACAAACACTGAAGCTTTCTTT. The encoded protein is CSVAAGTNTEAFF.

This clonotype occurred once. V gene TRBV20-1 combines with J gene TRBJ2-3, with 10 bases matching TRBD1. The junction had 8 bases not matched to a gene; V was cut back by 4 bases and J by 7 bases. CDR3 length: 14 residues. Looked up from germline, CDR1 is DFQATT and CDR2 is SNEGSKA (reference sequence). The chain's CDR3 is CSATPGTGVYTQYF. The CDR3 region has the DNA TGCAGTGCTACACCCGGGACAGGGGTTTATACGCAGTATTTT.

This clonotype was seen a few times. CDR3 protein: CSASQHRDSYEQYF. CDR3 in DNA: TGCAGTGCTAGCCAACACAGGGACTCCTACGAGCAGTACTTC. The chain couples TRBV20-1 to TRBJ2-7; a weak D match, TRBD1 (6 bases). CDR1 and CDR2 from the germline V gene are DFQATT and SNEGSKA (reference sequence). V lost 3 bases and J 0 bases, leaving 12 bases between the germline ends. CDR3 size: 14 residues.

The chain has TRBV19 and TRBJ1-6; D ambiguous. CDR1 and CDR2 from the germline V gene are LNHDA and SQIVND (reference sequence). The CDR3 totals 13 residues. V was clipped by 5 bases and J by 8 bases, with 10 bases between them. The CDR3 DNA follows: TGTGCCAGTAGTCTACCGGGCCATTCACCCCTCCACTTT. It translates to CASSLPGHSPLHF.

The V gene is TRBV15, the J gene TRBJ2-5; D may be TRBD2 (6 bases). V was clipped by 1 base and J by 1 base, with 13 bases between them. The CDR3 totals 16 residues. Germline V gene sequence: CDR1 LNHNV, CDR2 YYDKDF (reference sequence). CDR3 in DNA: TGTGCCACCAGCAGAGGGAGTAGCGGAACCCAAGAGACCCAGTACTTC. As protein: CATSRGSSGTQETQYF.